What follows are 21 T cell receptor beta chains derived from one specimen sequenced in a study of cytomegalovirus exposure and HLA in healthy donors listed by TCRdb under 2017. Libraries were built with the immunoSEQ multiplex PCR assay. For the multiplex PCR, a mixture combining 60 forward primers for TCR Vbeta segments and 13 reverse primers for TCR Jbeta segments was used. Sourced from immuneACCESS, this table was stored by TCRdb with only in-frame sequences that have V and J called. A share of the clones is absent; for the studies checked, an unresolved V gene accounts for under half, and the remainder has no known explanation. Across this sample there are about 140,000 clones, with just under 80% seen only once. The ten largest clonotypes hold 4.5% to 5% of the sample. The sequenced sample was PBMCs. The receptors here all came from a man aged 30-40 years in good health.

This clone occurred once. The chain links TRBV7-2 to TRBJ1-1; no firm D call. Germline values: CDR1 SGHTA, CDR2 FQGNSA. Deletions cut 5 bases from V and 0 bases from J, with 19 bases between. The CDR3 contains 17 residues. The CDR3 reads CASSAPGTRRMNTEAFF. The CDR3 DNA reads as TGTGCCAGCAGCGCCCCGGGAACACGGAGAATGAACACTGAAGCTTTCTTT.

The V call is TRBV29-1, the J call TRBJ2-1; possibly TRBD2 for D (5 bases). CDR3 length: 13 residues. Trimming removed 2 bases from V and 6 bases from J, with 11 bases in between. Germline lookup yields CDR1 SQVTM and CDR2 ANQGSEA. CDR3 residues: CSVESGIGNEQFF. In nucleotides, the CDR3 is TGCAGCGTTGAATCCGGGATCGGCAATGAGCAGTTCTTC.

The table lists this clone with a few counts. CDR3 nucleotide sequence: TGTGCCAGCAGCTCCCTCTACACAGGGGGCACATCCTACGAGCAGTACTTC. Its protein is CASSSLYTGGTSYEQYF. V gene TRBV7-6 combines with J gene TRBJ2-7; 9 bases map to TRBD1. Germline V lookup: CDR1 SGHVS, CDR2 FNYEAQ. The CDR3 is made up of 17 amino acids. V shed 4 bases and J 1 base; nucleotides not matched to a gene: 11.

In the case of this clone: A junction end diverges from the germline sequence, so it may reflect a read error. V gene TRBV7-6 combines with J gene TRBJ2-2; no firm D call. Germline CDR1 and CDR2: SGHVS and FNYEAQ. This CDR3 comprises 16 residues. Here the CDR3 DNA reads TGTGCCAGCAGCCCAAGTCGACACACGAACACCCGGGAGCTGTTTTTT. This gives the protein CASSPSRHTNTRELFF.

This clone was recorded a few times. The V and J genes are TRBV7-9 and TRBJ1-1, with TRBD1 matching over 7 bases. Germline loops: CDR1 SEHNR, CDR2 FQNEAQ (reference sequence). The CDR3 contains 15 residues. Germline trimming cut 3 bases from V and 6 bases from J; bases unmatched to any gene: 10. This chain's CDR3 is CASSFLQGVAPEAFF. DNA of the CDR3: TGTGCCAGCAGCTTTCTCCAGGGGGTGGCCCCTGAAGCTTTCTTT.

V gene TRBV29-1 combines with J gene TRBJ2-1, with 7 bases aligning to TRBD1. With 6 bases clipped from V and 2 bases from J, the junction kept 1 base outside the gene matches. This CDR3 contains 12 residues. The germline V gene has CDR1 SQVTM and CDR2 ANQGSEA. CDR3 bases: TGCAGCGTAGACAGGGCCTACAATGAGCAGTTCTTC. Protein product: CSVDRAYNEQFF.

The genes are TRBV25-1 and TRBJ2-2, with a tentative D call TRBD1 (6 bases). CDR1 is MGHDK and CDR2 is SYGVNS in the germline V gene. V was clipped by 8 bases and J by 4 bases, with 17 bases between them. This CDR3 has 15 residues. Here the CDR3 reads CASAPQGSGTGELFF. The CDR3 DNA sequence: TGTGCCAGCGCCCCCCAGGGGAGCGGCACCGGGGAGCTGTTTTTT.

In this sample, this clone turned up once. The J gene is TRBJ2-7, the V gene TRBV28; 7 nucleotides align to TRBD1. The ends lost 6 bases at V and 3 bases at J; junction bases unmatched: 8. CDR3 length equals 14 residues. Germline V gene sequence: CDR1 MDHEN, CDR2 SYDVKM. CDR3 region: CASRTGSPYYEQYF. The CDR3, as DNA: TGTGCCAGCAGGACAGGGTCTCCATACTACGAGCAGTACTTC.

The chain carries TRBV30 and TRBJ1-5; D gene ambiguous. Trimming pared 0 bases from V and 4 bases from J, leaving 7 bases between. The CDR3 totals 13 residues. Germline V gene sequence: CDR1 GTSNPN, CDR2 SVGIG (reference sequence). This CDR3 reads CAWSVTGNQPQHF. CDR3 nucleotides: TGTGCCTGGAGTGTAACGGGAAATCAGCCCCAGCATTTT.

V is TRBV28 and J is TRBJ2-5; weak D call: TRBD1 (6 bases). Looked up from germline, CDR1 is MDHEN and CDR2 is SYDVKM. V was cut by 5 bases and J by 2 bases, with 12 bases left in between. This CDR3 region has 14 residues. The CDR3 DNA is TGTGCCAGCAGTCCCAGGGACACACAAGAGACCCAGTACTTC. Protein product: CASSPRDTQETQYF. Together with reference TRBV28 and TRBJ2-5, the CDR3 gives the full variable domain: DVKVTQSSRYLVKRTGEKVFLECVQDMDHENMFWYRQDPGLGLRLIYFSYDVKMKEKGDIPEGYSVSREKKERFSLILESASTNQTSMYLCASSPRDTQETQYFGPGTRLLVL.

This sequence joins TRBV27 and TRBJ2-7; TRBD2 matches 10 bases. The V and J ends lost 5 bases and 4 bases, in that order; junction bases with no gene match: 14. Germline CDR1 is MNHEY and CDR2 is SMNVEV (reference sequence). The CDR3 has 17 residues. The CDR3 region is CASSPSGRGAGGYEQYF. In DNA, the CDR3 is TGTGCCAGCAGTCCTAGCGGGAGAGGGGCCGGGGGTTACGAGCAGTACTTC.

The chain recombines TRBV7-2 with TRBJ1-3; D gene ambiguous. Trimming removed 7 bases at V and 3 bases at J, with 16 bases between. The CDR3 consists of 15 residues. CDR1 and CDR2 from the germline V gene are SGHTA and FQGNSA. CDR3 nucleotide sequence: TGTGCCAGCAACCCAGAGGTGCTGGTTGGAAACACCATATATTTT. Its protein product is CASNPEVLVGNTIYF. The variable domain in full, completed from reference TRBV7-2 and TRBJ1-3, reads GAGVSQSPSNKVTEKGKDVELRCDPISGHTALYWYRQSLGQGLEFLIYFQGNSAPDKSGLPSDRFSAERTGGSVSTLTIQRTQQEDSAVYLCASNPEVLVGNTIYFGEGSWLTVV.

V gene TRBV5-4 combines with J gene TRBJ1-4; D is perhaps TRBD1 (5 bases). Germline assignment: CDR1 SGHNT and CDR2 YYREEE (reference sequence). V was pared by 1 base and J by 8 bases, with 15 bases between. This CDR3 spans 15 amino acids. The CDR3 sequence: CASSLNSGMSEKLFF. The CDR3 DNA is TGTGCCAGCAGCTTGAATTCAGGGATGAGCGAAAAACTGTTTTTT.

The table lists this clone with a few counts. The CDR3 reads CASSLPGRDGQPQHF. CDR3 sequence (DNA): TGTGCCAGCAGCCTCCCCGGCAGGGATGGTCAGCCCCAGCATTTT. The chain combines TRBV6-6 with TRBJ1-5; a possible D gene is TRBD1 (5 bases). Germline CDR1 is MNHNY and CDR2 is SVGAGI (reference sequence). V shed 6 bases and J shed 6 bases, with 18 bases lying between them. There are 15 residues in the CDR3.

This clone was counted once. The chain carries TRBV18 and TRBJ1-5, with unresolved D. The CDR3 runs to 14 residues. Trimming removed 3 bases from V and 5 bases from J, with 11 bases in between. From germline, CDR1 is KGHSH and CDR2 LQKENI. The CDR3 DNA sequence: TGTGCCAGCTCACCGTACCGGGAGGATCAGCCCCAGCATTTT. It codes for CASSPYREDQPQHF.

The chain combines TRBV18 with TRBJ2-7, with TRBD2 as a possible D gene (5 bases). V was clipped by 3 bases and J by 2 bases, with 11 bases between them. The CDR3 totals 14 residues. Germline CDR1 KGHSH, CDR2 LQKENI. CDR3 sequence: CASSPSMGAYEQYF. Here the CDR3 DNA reads TGTGCCAGCTCACCCTCTATGGGAGCCTACGAGCAGTACTTC.

This clone is labeled as medium-sized. The chain employs TRBV6-4 and TRBJ2-2, with D possibly TRBD2 on 5 matching bases. Germline CDR1 is MRHNA and CDR2 is SNTAGT. The CDR3 sequence is 13 residues long. V lost 3 bases, J lost 7 bases, and 9 bases lay in between. CDR3: CASSEGEGGELFF. CDR3 DNA: TGTGCCAGCAGTGAAGGAGAGGGCGGGGAGCTGTTTTTT.

The V and J genes are TRBV4-1 and TRBJ1-2; 7 bases are shared with TRBD1. Unmatched junction bases numbered 5, after V lost 1 base and J lost 0 bases. There are 16 residues in the CDR3. Per the germline V gene, CDR1 is MGHRA and CDR2 is YSYEKL. In DNA, the CDR3 is TGCGCCAGCAGCCAAGTTCCGGGACAGCCTAACTATGGCTACACCTTC. Protein: CASSQVPGQPNYGYTF.

The chain couples TRBV5-6 to TRBJ1-4; D is unclear. CDR3 size: 16 residues. The germline V gene has CDR1 SGHDT and CDR2 YYEEEE. Trimming removed 3 bases at V and 0 bases at J, with 12 bases between. CDR3 in DNA: TGTGCCAGCAGCTCTTACCCACTTGCAACTAATGAAAAACTGTTTTTT. This encodes CASSSYPLATNEKLFF.

The genes are TRBV27 and TRBJ2-3; the match to TRBD1 covers 9 bases. This CDR3 region has 18 residues. The V and J ends lost 3 bases and 3 bases, in that order; junction bases with no gene match: 13. Looked up from germline, CDR1 is MNHEY and CDR2 is SMNVEV (reference sequence). CDR3 amino acids: CASSFRDRALAVTDTQYF. The CDR3 DNA follows: TGTGCCAGCAGTTTCCGGGACAGGGCCCTAGCAGTGACAGATACGCAGTATTTT.

The gene calls are TRBV25-1 and TRBJ1-2; D is unresolved. Germline V lookup: CDR1 MGHDK, CDR2 SYGVNS. The CDR3 consists of 12 residues. V dropped 4 bases and J dropped 4 bases, with 7 bases sitting between them. CDR3: CASSAGFYGYTF. CDR3 in DNA: TGTGCCAGCAGTGCGGGGTTCTATGGCTACACCTTC.